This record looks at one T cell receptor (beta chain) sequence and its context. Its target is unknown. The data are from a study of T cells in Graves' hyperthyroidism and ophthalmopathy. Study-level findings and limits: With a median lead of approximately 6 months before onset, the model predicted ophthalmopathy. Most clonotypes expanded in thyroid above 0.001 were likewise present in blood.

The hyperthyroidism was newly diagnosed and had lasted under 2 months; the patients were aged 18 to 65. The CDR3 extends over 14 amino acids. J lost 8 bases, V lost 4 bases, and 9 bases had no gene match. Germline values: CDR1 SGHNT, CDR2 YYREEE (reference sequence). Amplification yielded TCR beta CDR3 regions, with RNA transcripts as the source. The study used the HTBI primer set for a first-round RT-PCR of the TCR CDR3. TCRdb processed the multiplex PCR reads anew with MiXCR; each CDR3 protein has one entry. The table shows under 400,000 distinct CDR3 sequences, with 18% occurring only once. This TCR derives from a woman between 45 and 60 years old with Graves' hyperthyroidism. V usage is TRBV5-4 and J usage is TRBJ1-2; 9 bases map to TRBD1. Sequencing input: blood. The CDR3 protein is CASSQNRGLDGYTF. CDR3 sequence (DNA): TGTGCCAGCAGCCAGAACAGGGGGCTGGACGGCTACACCTTC.